The 14 T cell receptor beta chains in this list originate from one sample, sequenced in a study of shared T cell receptors in the human thymus. Some clones are missing from TCRdb's copy, which holds only in-frame ones; the method was immunoSEQ multiplex PCR. The sample records roughly 550,000 clones, 75% to 80% being singletons. This sample also belongs to another study, concerning human thymus T cells.

Sequenced input: thymocytes. The receptor set was obtained from a boy in the first two years of life with a congenital heart defect.

The chain carries TRBV18 and TRBJ1-1; no firm D call. Germline CDR1 reads KGHSH; CDR2 reads LQKENI. The CDR3 extends over 12 amino acids. Trimming cost V 5 bases and J 7 bases, with 11 bases left between them. The CDR3 DNA reads as TGTGCCAGCTCAGCCCTCGGGAGTGAAGCTTTCTTT. Translated: CASSALGSEAFF.

The chain carries TRBV10-3 and TRBJ1-5; 8 positions agree with TRBD1. Germline-derived CDR1 and CDR2 are ENHRY and SYGVKD. The CDR3 runs to 15 residues. Germline trimming cut 11 bases from V and 0 bases from J; bases unmatched to any gene: 9. CDR3 protein: CAVGTGVYSNQPQHF. The DNA for the CDR3 is TGTGCCGTCGGGACAGGCGTATATAGCAATCAGCCCCAGCATTTT.

The rearrangement joins TRBV7-3 to TRBJ2-7; TRBD2 matches at 8 bases. The CDR3 sequence is 15 residues long. V shed 5 bases and J 1 base; nucleotides not matched to a gene: 7. CDR1 SGHTA and CDR2 FQGTGA come from the germline V gene. This CDR3 is CASSPTGGRSYEQYF. The CDR3 coding sequence is TGTGCCAGCAGCCCGACGGGCGGGAGGTCCTACGAGCAGTACTTC. Combining the CDR3 with reference TRBV7-3 and TRBJ2-7 gives the whole variable domain GAGVSQTPSNKVTEKGKYVELRCDPISGHTALYWYRQSLGQGPEFLIYFQGTGAADDSGLPNDRFFAVRPEGSVSTLKIQRTERGDSAVYLCASSPTGGRSYEQYFGPGTRLTVT.

J is TRBJ2-1 and V is TRBV6-5, with 9 bases aligning to TRBD2. Per germline, CDR1 MNHEY and CDR2 SVGAGI. This CDR3 spans 15 amino acids. With 9 bases clipped from V and 7 bases from J, the junction kept 13 bases outside the gene matches. The CDR3 reads CASHGVREGPNEQFF. In DNA, the CDR3 is TGTGCCAGTCATGGGGTGCGGGAGGGTCCGAATGAGCAGTTCTTC.

The chain couples TRBV5-1 to TRBJ2-5; TRBD2 might be the D (6 bases). The CDR3 contains 15 residues. Germline V lookup: CDR1 SGHRS, CDR2 YFSETQ. The V gene lost 2 bases and the J gene lost 5 bases, with 16 bases spanning the gap. The CDR3 region has the DNA TGCGCCAGCAGCTTTCGGGAGAGATTAGGGGAGACCCAGTACTTC. The encoded protein is CASSFRERLGETQYF.

This clone occurred a few times. V usage is TRBV5-4 and J usage is TRBJ2-5; the D gene is possibly TRBD2 (6 bases). The CDR3 sequence is 15 residues long. Trimming cost V 0 bases and J 5 bases, with 14 bases left between them. Per germline, CDR1 SGHNT and CDR2 YYREEE (reference sequence). Here the CDR3 DNA reads TGTGCCAGCAGCTTGGCGTTCGGGAGAGAGGAGACCCAGTACTTC. Protein product: CASSLAFGREETQYF.

This clone was observed a few times. J is TRBJ2-3 and V is TRBV6-1, with D perhaps matching TRBD1 (6 bases). Trimming pared 6 bases from V and 2 bases from J, leaving 15 bases between. The CDR3 is 15 amino acids. The germline CDR1 and CDR2 sequences are MNHNS and SASEGT. The CDR3 DNA reads TGTGCCAGCAGACACCGGACAGAGATCACAGATACGCAGTATTTT. This sequence encodes CASRHRTEITDTQYF.

The table lists this clone with a few counts. This chain links TRBV19 with TRBJ2-1, with 7 bases aligning to TRBD2. Germline lookup yields CDR1 LNHDA and CDR2 SQIVND (reference sequence). The CDR3 has 16 residues. The trim removed 4 bases at V and 4 bases at J, leaving 10 bases unmatched. CDR3 sequence reads: CASSTRLAFSYNEQFF. The CDR3 nucleotides read TGTGCCAGTAGTACTCGACTAGCCTTCTCTTACAATGAGCAGTTCTTC.

This clone occurred once. This chain joins TRBV27 and TRBJ1-1, with unresolved D. V lost 5 bases and J 1 base, leaving 17 bases between the germline ends. The germline V gene encodes CDR1 MNHEY and CDR2 SMNVEV (reference sequence). The CDR3 is 16 residues long. The CDR3 nucleotides are TGTGCCAGCAGTCAAACCACGACGGAGGGGAACACTGAAGCTTTCTTT. Its protein is CASSQTTTEGNTEAFF.

The CDR3 region has the DNA TGCGCCAGCGGAACCGAGGACAGGGGGCTCTACGAGCAGTACTTC. Its protein product is CASGTEDRGLYEQYF. The chain links TRBV10-2 to TRBJ2-7; 11 nucleotides agree with TRBD1. CDR3 length equals 15 residues. The ends lost 8 bases at V and 3 bases at J; junction bases unmatched: 9. The germline gives CDR1 WSHSY, CDR2 SAAADI.

The rearrangement uses TRBV10-2 and TRBJ2-7, with 8 positions matching TRBD2. The germline V gene has CDR1 WSHSY and CDR2 SAAADI. The V gene end was trimmed by 8 bases and the J gene end by 2 bases; junction bases not matched to a gene: 5. The CDR3 runs 13 residues. CDR3 nucleotide sequence: TGCGCCAGCGGGCCGGGACTAGCCTACGAGCAGTACTTC. Protein product: CASGPGLAYEQYF.

The chain has TRBV30 and TRBJ2-1, with no clear D. The CDR3 runs to 16 residues. The germline gives CDR1 GTSNPN, CDR2 SVGIG (reference sequence). Trimming cost V 0 bases and J 0 bases, with 12 bases left between them. CDR3 sequence reads: CAWSVGLPGSYNEQFF. For the CDR3, the DNA is TGTGCCTGGAGTGTTGGTCTTCCAGGCTCCTACAATGAGCAGTTCTTC.

The V call is TRBV19, the J call TRBJ2-7, with TRBD2 identical over 9 bases. The CDR3 is 16 residues long. From germline, CDR1 is LNHDA and CDR2 SQIVND (reference sequence). V lost 1 base and J lost 2; bases outside the gene matches: 6. CDR3: CASSIGPKREAYEQYF. The DNA of the CDR3 is TGTGCCAGTAGTATAGGCCCCAAGCGGGAGGCCTACGAGCAGTACTTC.

This rearrangement joins TRBV9 to TRBJ2-5, with D maybe TRBD1 (5 bases). Germline CDR1 and CDR2: SGDLS and YYNGEE. This CDR3 region has 17 residues. Trimming left V 2 bases short and J 2 bases short, with 19 bases between. The CDR3 region has the DNA TGTGCCAGCAGCGTCCCACCAGGGCAGGGTGGACAAGAGACCCAGTACTTC. It is translated as CASSVPPGQGGQETQYF.